The 11 T cell receptor beta chains below were found in one sample sequenced in a study of shared clonotypes between healthy human individuals. The data were produced by immunoSEQ multiplex PCR, yet TCRdb's version contains in-frame clones alone and is incomplete. The table has around 1,900,000 clones, about 93% seen once. Terminally differentiated effector memory CD45RA+ cells were excluded from the naive CD8 cells, which were CD45RO-negative and positively selected for CCR7. The sequencing input was naive CD8+ T cells from PBMCs. The receptor source for this set is a man younger than 35 in good health. Some clones in this sample may be carry-over from other donors' samples.

The V call is TRBV6-4, the J call TRBJ1-5; D perhaps matches TRBD1 (5 bases). V lost 2 bases, J lost 6 bases, and 8 bases lay in between. The length of the CDR3 is 13 residues. Germline values: CDR1 MRHNA, CDR2 SNTAGT. The DNA of the CDR3 is TGTGCCAGCAGTGACCCGGGGGGTCAGCCCCAGCATTTT. This sequence encodes CASSDPGGQPQHF.

CDR3 amino acids: CASTTALSGNYNEQFF. CDR3 nucleotide sequence: TGTGCCAGCACTACGGCCTTATCGGGTAATTACAATGAGCAGTTCTTC. The chain carries TRBV6-6 and TRBJ2-1; D remains unclear. Germline lookup yields CDR1 MNHNY and CDR2 SVGAGI (reference sequence). CDR3 length equals 16 residues. V was pared by 7 bases and J by 4 bases, with 20 bases between.

The chain joins TRBV7-6 to TRBJ1-1; perhaps TRBD1 as D (5 bases). The ends were cut back, 6 bases at V and 6 bases at J, with 17 bases in the middle. The length of the CDR3 is 14 residues. Germline values: CDR1 SGHVS, CDR2 FNYEAQ. The CDR3 sequence is CASSTRDSGAEAFF. The CDR3 DNA reads as TGTGCCAGCAGTACTCGGGACTCCGGGGCTGAAGCTTTCTTT.

CDR3 sequence reads: CASSLYKGHEQFF. In nucleotides, the CDR3 is TGCGCCAGCAGCTTGTATAAGGGGCATGAGCAGTTCTTC. V usage is TRBV5-1 and J usage is TRBJ2-1; a possible D gene is TRBD1 (5 bases). V lost 1 base and J lost 8, with 10 bases in between. The CDR3 is made up of 13 amino acids. CDR1 SGHRS and CDR2 YFSETQ come from the germline V gene.

This clone appeared a few times. V and J are TRBV6-1 and TRBJ2-7; 10 bases line up with TRBD1. The CDR3 has 15 amino acids. J gave up 4 bases and V 7 bases, and 10 bases lay outside the gene matches. CDR1 is MNHNS and CDR2 is SASEGT in the germline V gene. The CDR3 DNA reads TGTGCCAGCACCGTATTGGGACAGGGGCTGTACGAGCAGTACTTC. Translated: CASTVLGQGLYEQYF.

This clone was counted once. J is TRBJ1-5 and V is TRBV7-9; D remains unclear. Trimming shortened V by 3 bases and J by 7 bases, and 10 bases separated the two germline ends. The CDR3 sequence is 13 residues long. Germline CDR1 reads SEHNR; CDR2 reads FQNEAQ (reference sequence). CDR3 coding DNA: TGTGCCAGCAGCTTCCCAGGTCAACAGCCCCAGCATTTT. This encodes CASSFPGQQPQHF.

The chain carries TRBV19 and TRBJ1-2, with D hard to call. Germline V lookup: CDR1 LNHDA, CDR2 SQIVND (reference sequence). The V and J ends lost 4 bases and 8 bases respectively, with 11 bases between them. The CDR3 totals 12 residues. This CDR3 reads CASSKITGGYTF. The CDR3 DNA follows: TGTGCCAGTAGTAAGATCACCGGGGGCTACACCTTC.

The genes are TRBV28 and TRBJ2-7; unclear D gene. The length of the CDR3 is 13 residues. Germline V gene data show CDR1 as MDHEN and CDR2 as SYDVKM. V was clipped by 5 bases and J by 3 bases, with 11 bases between them. The DNA for the CDR3 is TGTGCCAGCAGTCCCGGTCCCGTCTACGAGCAGTACTTC. This translates into CASSPGPVYEQYF.

The rearrangement links TRBV4-3 to TRBJ2-3; a weak D match, TRBD2 (5 bases). Germline CDR1 reads LGHNA; CDR2 reads YSLEER. The CDR3 contains 15 residues. V dropped 4 bases and J dropped 2 bases, with 13 bases sitting between them. DNA for the CDR3: TGCGCCAGCAGCCCAGTCATGCGGGCCACAGATACGCAGTATTTT. Translation: CASSPVMRATDTQYF.

The genes are TRBV4-1 and TRBJ2-6; weak D call: TRBD1 (6 bases). Trimming cost V 1 base and J 2 bases, with 9 bases left between them. Germline V gene lookup returns CDR1 MGHRA and CDR2 YSYEKL. CDR3 length equals 16 residues. The CDR3 spells CASSQVPGAGANVLTF. For the CDR3, the DNA is TGCGCCAGCAGCCAAGTCCCAGGGGCTGGGGCCAACGTCCTGACTTTC.

This clone was picked up one time. The rearrangement joins TRBV19 to TRBJ2-5; D not resolved. V shed 4 bases and J shed 4 bases, with 13 bases lying between them. CDR1 and CDR2 (germline): LNHDA, SQIVND (reference sequence). This CDR3 has 14 amino acids. The chain's CDR3 is CASSRRAEGETQYF. CDR3 nucleotides: TGTGCCAGTAGTAGAAGGGCCGAAGGAGAGACCCAGTACTTC.